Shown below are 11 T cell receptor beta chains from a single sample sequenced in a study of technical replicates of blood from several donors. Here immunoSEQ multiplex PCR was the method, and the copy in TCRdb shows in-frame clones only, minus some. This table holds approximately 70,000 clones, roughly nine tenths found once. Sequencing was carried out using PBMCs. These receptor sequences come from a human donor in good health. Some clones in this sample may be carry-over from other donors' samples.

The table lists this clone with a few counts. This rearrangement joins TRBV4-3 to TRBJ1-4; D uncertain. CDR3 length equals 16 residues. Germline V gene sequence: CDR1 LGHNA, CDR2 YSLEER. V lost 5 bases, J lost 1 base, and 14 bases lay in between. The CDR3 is CASSKTATITNEKLFF. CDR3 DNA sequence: TGCGCCAGCAGCAAAACAGCAACGATAACTAATGAAAAACTGTTTTTT.

CDR3 amino acids: CASSADRGDYGYTF. The CDR3 DNA reads as TGTGCCAGCAGCGCGGACAGGGGGGACTATGGCTACACCTTC. This chain uses TRBV7-2 with TRBJ1-2, with TRBD1 matching 10 bases. The V and J ends lost 5 bases and 3 bases, in that order; junction bases with no gene match: 3. CDR1 is SGHTA and CDR2 is FQGNSA in the germline V gene. This CDR3 has 14 residues.

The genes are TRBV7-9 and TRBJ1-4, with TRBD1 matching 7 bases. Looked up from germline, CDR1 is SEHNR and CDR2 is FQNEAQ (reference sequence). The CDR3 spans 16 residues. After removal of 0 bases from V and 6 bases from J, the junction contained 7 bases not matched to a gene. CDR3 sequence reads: CASSLANRQGHEKLFF. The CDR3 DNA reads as TGTGCCAGCAGCTTAGCCAATAGACAGGGCCATGAAAAACTGTTTTTT.

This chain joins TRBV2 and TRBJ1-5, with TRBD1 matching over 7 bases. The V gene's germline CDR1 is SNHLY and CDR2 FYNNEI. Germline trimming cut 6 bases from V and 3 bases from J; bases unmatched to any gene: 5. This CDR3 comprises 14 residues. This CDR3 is CASSQQGPNQPQHF. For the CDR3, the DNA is TGTGCCAGCAGCCAACAGGGGCCCAATCAGCCCCAGCATTTT.

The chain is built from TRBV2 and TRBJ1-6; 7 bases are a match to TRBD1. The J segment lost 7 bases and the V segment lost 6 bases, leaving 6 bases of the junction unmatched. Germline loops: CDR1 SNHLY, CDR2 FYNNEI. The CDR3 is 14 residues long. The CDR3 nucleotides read TGTGCCAGCAGGGAACAGGGGTACAATTCACCCCTCCACTTT. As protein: CASREQGYNSPLHF.

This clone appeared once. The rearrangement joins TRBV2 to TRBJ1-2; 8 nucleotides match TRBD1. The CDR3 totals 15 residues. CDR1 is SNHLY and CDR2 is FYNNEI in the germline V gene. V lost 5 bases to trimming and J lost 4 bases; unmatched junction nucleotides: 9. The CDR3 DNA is TGTGCCAGCAGTAAGGACAGGGCGGTAGGCTATGGCTACACCTTC. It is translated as CASSKDRAVGYGYTF.

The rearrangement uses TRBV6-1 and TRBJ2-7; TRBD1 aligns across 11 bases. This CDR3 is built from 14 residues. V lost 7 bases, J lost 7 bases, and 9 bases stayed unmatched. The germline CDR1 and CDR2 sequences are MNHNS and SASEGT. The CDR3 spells CASNVDRGRFEQYF. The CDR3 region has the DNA TGTGCCAGCAACGTGGACAGGGGGCGCTTTGAGCAGTACTTC.

The DNA for the CDR3 is TGTGCCAGCGGACTTACCTACGAGCAGTACTTC. This sequence encodes CASGLTYEQYF. The chain is built from TRBV2 and TRBJ2-7, with a tentative D call TRBD2 (5 bases). The CDR3 spans 11 residues. V was cut by 8 bases and J by 2 bases, with 7 bases left in between. CDR1 and CDR2 from the germline V gene are SNHLY and FYNNEI.

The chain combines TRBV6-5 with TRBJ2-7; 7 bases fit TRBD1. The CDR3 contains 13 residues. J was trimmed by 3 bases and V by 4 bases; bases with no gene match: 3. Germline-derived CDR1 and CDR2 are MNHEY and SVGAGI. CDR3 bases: TGTGCCAGCAGTTTGACAGGGTTCTACGAGCAGTACTTC. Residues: CASSLTGFYEQYF.

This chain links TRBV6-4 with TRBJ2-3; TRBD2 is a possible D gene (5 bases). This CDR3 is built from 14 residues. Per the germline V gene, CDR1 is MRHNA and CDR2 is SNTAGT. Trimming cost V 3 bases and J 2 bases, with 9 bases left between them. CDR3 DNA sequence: TGTGCCAGCAGTGAAGACTATTCCACAGATACGCAGTATTTT. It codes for CASSEDYSTDTQYF.

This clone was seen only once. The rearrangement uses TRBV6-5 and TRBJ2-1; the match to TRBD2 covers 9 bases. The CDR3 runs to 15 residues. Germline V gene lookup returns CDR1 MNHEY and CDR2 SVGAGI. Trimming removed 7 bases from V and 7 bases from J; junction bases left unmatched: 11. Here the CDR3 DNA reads TGTGCCAGCACCCCTTTAGGGACTAGCTCAAATGAGCAGTTCTTC. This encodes CASTPLGTSSNEQFF.